In this sample, the clone carrying this T cell receptor (beta chain) turned up a few times. This sample was included in a study of blood T cells in healthy people across ages. Germline V lookup: CDR1 SQVTM, CDR2 ANQGSEA. V lost 6 bases to trimming and J lost 7 bases; unmatched junction nucleotides: 12. The CDR3 consists of 14 residues. A J-beta primer mix and a sample-barcoded 5' primer were used in a second PCR of about 7 to 11 cycles. TCRdb passed the 5' RACE reads through MiXCR, listing each CDR3 protein once. This sample has 890,000 or so distinct CDR3 sequences, with around 62% found just once. The sequence came from a man aged 30 to 39 in good health. The V and J genes are TRBV29-1 and TRBJ2-7; TRBD1 matches at 10 bases. Sequencing used blood. Here the CDR3 reads CSVAGTGEFWEQYF. The CDR3 DNA follows: TGCAGCGTGGCCGGGACAGGGGAATTTTGGGAGCAGTACTTC.